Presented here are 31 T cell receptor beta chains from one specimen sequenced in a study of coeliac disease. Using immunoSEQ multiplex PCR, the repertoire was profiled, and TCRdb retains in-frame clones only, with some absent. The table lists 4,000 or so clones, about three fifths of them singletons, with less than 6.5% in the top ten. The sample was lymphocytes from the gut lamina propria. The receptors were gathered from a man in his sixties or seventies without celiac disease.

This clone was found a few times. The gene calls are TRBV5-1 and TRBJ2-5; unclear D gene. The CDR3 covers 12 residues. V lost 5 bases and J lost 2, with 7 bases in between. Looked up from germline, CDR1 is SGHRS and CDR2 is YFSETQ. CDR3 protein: CASRVRQETQYF. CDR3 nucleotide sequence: TGCGCCAGCAGAGTCAGACAAGAGACCCAGTACTTC.

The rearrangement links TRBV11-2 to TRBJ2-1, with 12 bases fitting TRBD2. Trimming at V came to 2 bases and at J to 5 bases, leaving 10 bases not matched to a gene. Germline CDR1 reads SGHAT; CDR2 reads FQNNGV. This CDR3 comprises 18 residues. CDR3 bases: TGTGCCAGCAGCTTAAGGCCTAGCGGGGGGGCAGCTCACAATGAGCAGTTCTTC. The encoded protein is CASSLRPSGGAAHNEQFF.

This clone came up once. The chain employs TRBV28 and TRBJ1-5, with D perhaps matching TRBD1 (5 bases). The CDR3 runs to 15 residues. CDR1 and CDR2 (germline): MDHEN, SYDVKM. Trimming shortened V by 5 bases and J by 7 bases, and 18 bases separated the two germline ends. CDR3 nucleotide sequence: TGTGCCAGCAGTACGGCGGGGAGGGGCGACCAGCCCCAGCATTTT. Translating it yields CASSTAGRGDQPQHF.

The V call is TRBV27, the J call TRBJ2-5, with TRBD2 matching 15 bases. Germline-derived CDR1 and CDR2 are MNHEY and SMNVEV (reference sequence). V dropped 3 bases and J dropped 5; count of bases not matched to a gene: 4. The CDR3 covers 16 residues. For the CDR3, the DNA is TGTGCCAGCAGTTTCTGGACTAGCGGGGGGGCTGAGACCCAGTACTTC. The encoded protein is CASSFWTSGGAETQYF.

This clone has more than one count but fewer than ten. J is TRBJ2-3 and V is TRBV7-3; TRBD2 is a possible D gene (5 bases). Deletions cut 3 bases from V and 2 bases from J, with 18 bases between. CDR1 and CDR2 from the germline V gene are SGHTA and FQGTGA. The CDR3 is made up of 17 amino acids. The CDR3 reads CASSLTTNMWNTDTQYF. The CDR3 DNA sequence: TGTGCCAGCAGCTTGACTACTAACATGTGGAACACAGATACGCAGTATTTT.

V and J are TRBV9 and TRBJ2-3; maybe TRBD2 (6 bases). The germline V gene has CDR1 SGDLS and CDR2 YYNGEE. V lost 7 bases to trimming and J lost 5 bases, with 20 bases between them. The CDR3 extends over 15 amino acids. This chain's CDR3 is CASGGGQGDRDTQYF. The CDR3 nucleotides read TGTGCCAGCGGAGGAGGGCAGGGTGACAGAGATACGCAGTATTTT.

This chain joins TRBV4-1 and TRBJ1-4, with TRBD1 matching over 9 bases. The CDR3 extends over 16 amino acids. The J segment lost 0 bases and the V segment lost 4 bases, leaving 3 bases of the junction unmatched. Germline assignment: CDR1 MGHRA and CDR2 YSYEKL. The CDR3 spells CASSPGQGATNEKLFF. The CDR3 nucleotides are TGCGCCAGCAGCCCGGGACAGGGAGCAACTAATGAAAAACTGTTTTTT.

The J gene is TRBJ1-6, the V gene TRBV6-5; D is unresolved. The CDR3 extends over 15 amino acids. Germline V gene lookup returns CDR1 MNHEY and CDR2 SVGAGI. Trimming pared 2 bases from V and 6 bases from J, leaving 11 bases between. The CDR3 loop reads CASSYEQSFNSPLHF. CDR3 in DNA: TGTGCCAGCAGTTACGAACAGAGTTTTAATTCACCCCTCCACTTT.

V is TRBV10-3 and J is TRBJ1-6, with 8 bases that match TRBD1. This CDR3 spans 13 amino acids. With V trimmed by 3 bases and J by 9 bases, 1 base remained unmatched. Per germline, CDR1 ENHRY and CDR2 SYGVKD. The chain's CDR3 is CAISEGTGSPLHF. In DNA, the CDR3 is TGTGCCATCAGTGAAGGGACAGGTTCACCCCTCCACTTT.

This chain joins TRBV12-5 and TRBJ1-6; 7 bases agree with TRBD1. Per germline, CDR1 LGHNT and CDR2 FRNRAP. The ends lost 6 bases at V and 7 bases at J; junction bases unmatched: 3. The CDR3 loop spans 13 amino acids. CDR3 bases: TGTGCTAGTGGCGCACAGGGGAATTCACCCCTCCACTTT. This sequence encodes CASGAQGNSPLHF.

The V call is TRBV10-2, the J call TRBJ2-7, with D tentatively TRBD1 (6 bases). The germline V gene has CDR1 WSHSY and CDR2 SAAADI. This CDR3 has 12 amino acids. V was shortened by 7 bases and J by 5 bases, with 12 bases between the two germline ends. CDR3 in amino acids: CASTDSIHEQYF. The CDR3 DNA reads TGCGCCAGCACGGACAGTATCCACGAGCAGTACTTC.

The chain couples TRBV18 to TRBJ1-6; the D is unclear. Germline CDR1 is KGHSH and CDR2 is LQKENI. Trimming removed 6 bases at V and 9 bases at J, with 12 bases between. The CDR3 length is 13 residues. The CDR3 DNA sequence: TGTGCCAGCTCGACCCAGGCCGGTTCACCCCTCCACTTT. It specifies CASSTQAGSPLHF. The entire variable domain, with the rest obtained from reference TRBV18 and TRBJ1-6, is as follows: NAGVMQNPRHLVRRRGQEARLRCSPMKGHSHVYWYRQLPEEGLKFMVYLQKENIIDESGMPKERFSAEFPKEGPSILRIQQVVRGDSAAYFCASSTQAGSPLHFGNGTRLTVT.

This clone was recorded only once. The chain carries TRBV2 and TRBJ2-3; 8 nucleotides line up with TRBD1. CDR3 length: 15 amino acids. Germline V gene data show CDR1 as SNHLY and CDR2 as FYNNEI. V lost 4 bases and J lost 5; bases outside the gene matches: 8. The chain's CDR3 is CASSGDRIDIDTQYF. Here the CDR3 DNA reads TGTGCCAGCAGTGGGGACAGGATCGATATAGATACGCAGTATTTT.

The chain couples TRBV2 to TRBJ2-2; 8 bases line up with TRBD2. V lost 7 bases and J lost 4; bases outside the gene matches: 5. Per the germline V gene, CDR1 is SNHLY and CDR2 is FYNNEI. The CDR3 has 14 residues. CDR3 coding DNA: TGTGCCAGCAAGCGGGGGAGCACCACCGGGGAGCTGTTTTTT. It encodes CASKRGSTTGELFF.

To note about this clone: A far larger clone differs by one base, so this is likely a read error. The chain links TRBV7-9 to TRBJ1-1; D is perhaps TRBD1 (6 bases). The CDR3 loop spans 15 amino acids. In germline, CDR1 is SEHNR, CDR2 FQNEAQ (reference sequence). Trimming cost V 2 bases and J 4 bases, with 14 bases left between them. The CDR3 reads CASSLSSGVSTEAFF. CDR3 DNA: TGTGCCAGCAGCTTATCGTCAGGGGTGAGCACTGAAGCTTTCTTT.

DNA of the CDR3: TGTGCCAGCAGAAACGAAGGGGGCGGCACTGAAGCTTTCTTT. This sequence encodes CASRNEGGGTEAFF. V is TRBV6-5 and J is TRBJ1-1, with TRBD1 identical over 7 bases. Looked up from germline, CDR1 is MNHEY and CDR2 is SVGAGI. This CDR3 spans 14 amino acids. The V and J ends lost 6 bases and 4 bases, in that order; junction bases with no gene match: 8.

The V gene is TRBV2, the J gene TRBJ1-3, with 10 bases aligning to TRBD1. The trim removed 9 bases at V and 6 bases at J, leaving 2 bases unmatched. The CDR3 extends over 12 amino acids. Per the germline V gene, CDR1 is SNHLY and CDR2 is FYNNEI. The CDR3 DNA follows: TGTGCCAGTGACAGGGGGCAAAACACCATATATTTT. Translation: CASDRGQNTIYF. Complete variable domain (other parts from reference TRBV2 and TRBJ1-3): EPEVTQTPSHQVTQMGQEVILRCVPISNHLYFYWYRQILGQKVEFLVSFYNNEISEKSEIFDDQFSVERPDGSNFTLKIRSTKLEDSAMYFCASDRGQNTIYFGEGSWLTVV.

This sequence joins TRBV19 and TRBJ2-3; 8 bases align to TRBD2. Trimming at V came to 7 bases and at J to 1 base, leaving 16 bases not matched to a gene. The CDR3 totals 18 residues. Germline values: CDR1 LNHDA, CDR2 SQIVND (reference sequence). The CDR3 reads CASNPPGGVGEGTDTQYF. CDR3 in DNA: TGTGCCAGTAACCCACCCGGGGGGGTAGGGGAAGGCACAGATACGCAGTATTTT.

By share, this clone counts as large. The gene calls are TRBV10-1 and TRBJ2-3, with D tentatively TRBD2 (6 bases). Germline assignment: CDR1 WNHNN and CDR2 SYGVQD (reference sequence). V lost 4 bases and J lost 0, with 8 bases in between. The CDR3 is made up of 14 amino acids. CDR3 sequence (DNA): TGCGCCAGCAGTGTTGCGGGGAGCACAGATACGCAGTATTTT. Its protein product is CASSVAGSTDTQYF.

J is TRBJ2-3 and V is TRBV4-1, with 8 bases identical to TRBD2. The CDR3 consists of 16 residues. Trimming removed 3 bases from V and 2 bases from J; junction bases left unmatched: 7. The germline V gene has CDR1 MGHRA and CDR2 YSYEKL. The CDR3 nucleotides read TGCGCCAGCAGCCAGACACTAGCGGCCCCCACAGATACGCAGTATTTT. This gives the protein CASSQTLAAPTDTQYF.

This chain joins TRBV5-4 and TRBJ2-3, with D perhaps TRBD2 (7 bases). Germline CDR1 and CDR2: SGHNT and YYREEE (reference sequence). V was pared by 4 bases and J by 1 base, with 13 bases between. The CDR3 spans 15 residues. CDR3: CASSPTGGRTDTQYF. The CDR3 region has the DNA TGTGCCAGCAGCCCGACGGGGGGCCGCACAGATACGCAGTATTTT.

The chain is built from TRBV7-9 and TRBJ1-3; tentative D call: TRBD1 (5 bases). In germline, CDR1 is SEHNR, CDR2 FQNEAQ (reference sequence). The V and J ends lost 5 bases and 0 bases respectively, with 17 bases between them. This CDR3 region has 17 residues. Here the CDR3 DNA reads TGTGCCAGCAGCCGTTATAGGGGCCATCGCTCTGGAAACACCATATATTTT. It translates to CASSRYRGHRSGNTIYF.

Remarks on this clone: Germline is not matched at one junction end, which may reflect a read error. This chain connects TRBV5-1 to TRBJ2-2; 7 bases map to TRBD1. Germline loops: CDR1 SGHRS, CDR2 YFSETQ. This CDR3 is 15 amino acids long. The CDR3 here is CASSPGQVSTGKLFF. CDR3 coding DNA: TGCGCCAGCAGCCCTGGACAGGTGAGCACCGGGAAGCTGTTTTTT. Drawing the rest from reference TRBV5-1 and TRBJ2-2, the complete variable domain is KAGVTQTPRYLIKTRGQQVTLSCSPISGHRSVSWYQQTPGQGLQFLFEYFSETQRNKGNFPGRFSGRQFSNSRSEMNVSTLELGDSALYLCASSPGQVSTGKLFFGEGSRLTVL.

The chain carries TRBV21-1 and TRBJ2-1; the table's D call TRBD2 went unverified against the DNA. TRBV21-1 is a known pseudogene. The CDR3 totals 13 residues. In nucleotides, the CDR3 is TGTGCCAGCACGGGGGTTTCCTACAATGAGCAGTTCTTC. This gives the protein CASTGVSYNEQFF.

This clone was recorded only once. This CDR3 is CASSRASGGIENTGELFF. The CDR3 DNA sequence: TGTGCCAGCAGTCGGGCTAGCGGGGGGATTGAGAACACCGGGGAGCTGTTTTTT. The J gene is TRBJ2-2, the V gene TRBV5-4; 11 positions agree with TRBD2. J lost 1 base, V lost 5 bases, and 10 bases had no gene match. The CDR3 extends over 18 amino acids. Germline V lookup: CDR1 SGHNT, CDR2 YYREEE (reference sequence).

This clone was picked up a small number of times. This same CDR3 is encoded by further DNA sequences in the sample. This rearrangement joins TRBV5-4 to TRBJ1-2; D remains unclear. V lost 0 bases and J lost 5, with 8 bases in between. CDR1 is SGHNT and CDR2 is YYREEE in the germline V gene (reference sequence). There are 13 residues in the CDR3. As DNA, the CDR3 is TGTGCCAGCAGCTTGGCCGGAGGGTATGGCTACACCTTC. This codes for CASSLAGGYGYTF. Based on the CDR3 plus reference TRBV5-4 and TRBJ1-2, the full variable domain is ETGVTQSPTHLIKTRGQQVTLRCSSQSGHNTVSWYQQALGQGPQFIFQYYREEENGRGNFPPRFSGLQFPNYSSELNVNALELDDSALYLCASSLAGGYGYTFGSGTRLTVV.

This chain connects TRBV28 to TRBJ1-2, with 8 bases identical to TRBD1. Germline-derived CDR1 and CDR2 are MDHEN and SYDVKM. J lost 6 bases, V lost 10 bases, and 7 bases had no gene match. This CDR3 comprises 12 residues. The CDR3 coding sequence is TGTGCCACCCTTACAGGGGGTCATGGCTACACCTTC. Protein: CATLTGGHGYTF.

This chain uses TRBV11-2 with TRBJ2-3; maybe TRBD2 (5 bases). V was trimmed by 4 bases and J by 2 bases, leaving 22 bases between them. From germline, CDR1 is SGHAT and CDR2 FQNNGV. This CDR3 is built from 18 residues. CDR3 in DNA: TGTGCCAGCAGCTCACGGTCCAAGGACTCTCTAGTCACAGATACGCAGTATTTT. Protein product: CASSSRSKDSLVTDTQYF. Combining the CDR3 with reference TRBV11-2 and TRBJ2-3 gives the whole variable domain EAGVAQSPRYKIIEKRQSVAFWCNPISGHATLYWYQQILGQGPKLLIQFQNNGVVDDSQLPKDRFSAERLKGVDSTLKIQPAKLEDSAVYLCASSSRSKDSLVTDTQYFGPGTRLTVL.

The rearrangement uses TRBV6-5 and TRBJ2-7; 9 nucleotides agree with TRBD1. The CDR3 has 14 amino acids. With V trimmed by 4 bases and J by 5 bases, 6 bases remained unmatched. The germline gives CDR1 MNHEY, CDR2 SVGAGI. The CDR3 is CASSLGTGLNEQYF. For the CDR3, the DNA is TGTGCCAGCAGTTTAGGGACAGGGCTCAACGAGCAGTACTTC.

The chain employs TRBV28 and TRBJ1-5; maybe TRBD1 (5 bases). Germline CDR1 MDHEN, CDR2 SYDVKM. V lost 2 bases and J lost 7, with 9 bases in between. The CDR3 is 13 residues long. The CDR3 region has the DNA TGTGCCAGCAGTTTAGGAGGGGTCCAGCCCCAGCATTTT. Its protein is CASSLGGVQPQHF.

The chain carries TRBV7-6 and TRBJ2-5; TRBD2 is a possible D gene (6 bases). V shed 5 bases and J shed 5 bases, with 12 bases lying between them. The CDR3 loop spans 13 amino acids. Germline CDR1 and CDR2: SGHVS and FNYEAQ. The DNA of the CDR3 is TGTGCCAGCAGCACCGGGGGAGAGGAGACCCAGTACTTC. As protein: CASSTGGEETQYF.